The 21 T cell receptor beta chains in this list originate from one sample, sequenced in a study of T cell responses to AZD1222 COVID-19 vaccine. Libraries were prepared by immunoSEQ multiplex PCR; TCRdb keeps only in-frame clonotypes and omits some of them. The sample records roughly 65,000 clones, approximately 82% being singletons. Sample: peripheral blood, taken 28 days after the second AZD1222 dose. Every receptor here comes from an adult who received the AZD1222 COVID-19 vaccine.

DNA for the CDR3: TGTGCCAGCTCACCACCGCAGGGAGAGGGAGGCTACACCTTC. Encoded protein: CASSPPQGEGGYTF. The chain uses TRBV18 and TRBJ1-2; D perhaps matches TRBD1 (5 bases). CDR3 length equals 14 residues. CDR1 and CDR2 (germline): KGHSH, LQKENI. The germline V and J ends were trimmed by 0 bases and 8 bases, with 13 bases remaining between them.

The chain uses TRBV7-9 and TRBJ2-3; D is perhaps TRBD1 (5 bases). Germline V gives CDR1 SEHNR, CDR2 FQNEAQ (reference sequence). The CDR3 is 15 amino acids. V was trimmed by 5 bases and J by 2 bases, leaving 14 bases between them. The CDR3 sequence is CASSPGQGYTDTQYF. The CDR3 coding sequence is TGTGCCAGCAGCCCAGGGCAGGGCTACACAGATACGCAGTATTTT.

This clone was seen only a few times. J is TRBJ1-4 and V is TRBV6-1; TRBD1 is a possible D gene (6 bases). The V and J ends lost 1 base and 0 bases respectively, with 15 bases between them. CDR3 length equals 18 residues. Germline CDR1 is MNHNS and CDR2 is SASEGT. Here the CDR3 DNA reads TGTGCCAGCAGTGAAGTACGTAGGGGGAAGGCAACTAATGAAAAACTGTTTTTT. Translated, it gives CASSEVRRGKATNEKLFF.

The V and J genes are TRBV6-5 and TRBJ1-4; D uncertain. Germline CDR1 is MNHEY and CDR2 is SVGAGI. This CDR3 has 16 amino acids. The germline V and J ends were trimmed by 2 bases and 7 bases, with 17 bases remaining between them. CDR3 DNA sequence: TGTGCCAGCAGTTACGCCCTAGTAGGTCTCGGTGAAAAACTGTTTTTT. Its translation is CASSYALVGLGEKLFF.

The genes are TRBV6-5 and TRBJ1-2; TRBD1 matches 7 bases. The CDR3 totals 14 residues. Germline trimming cut 5 bases from V and 5 bases from J; bases unmatched to any gene: 8. CDR1 is MNHEY, CDR2 SVGAGI, per germline. CDR3 sequence reads: CASSQTGAAYGYTF. In DNA form, the CDR3 reads TGTGCCAGCAGTCAAACAGGGGCCGCTTATGGCTACACCTTC.

The genes are TRBV10-1 and TRBJ2-3; possibly TRBD2 for D (7 bases). V lost 0 bases and J lost 4, with 17 bases in between. The germline V gene encodes CDR1 WNHNN and CDR2 SYGVQD (reference sequence). The CDR3 consists of 17 residues. CDR3 in amino acids: CASSESMQGTTADTQYF. The CDR3 nucleotides read TGCGCCAGCAGTGAGTCGATGCAGGGGACTACGGCAGATACGCAGTATTTT.

There are a few counts of this clone. V is TRBV20-1 and J is TRBJ2-5, with D possibly TRBD1 on 6 matching bases. The CDR3 covers 11 residues. The germline V and J ends were trimmed by 7 bases and 5 bases, with 11 bases remaining between them. In germline, CDR1 is DFQATT, CDR2 SNEGSKA (reference sequence). CDR3 residues: CSGRGEETQYF. DNA of the CDR3: TGCAGTGGCAGGGGAGAGGAGACCCAGTACTTC.

The chain couples TRBV7-2 to TRBJ2-3, with TRBD2 matching over 13 bases. Per germline, CDR1 SGHTA and CDR2 FQGNSA. V gave up 5 bases and J gave up 2 bases; unmatched junction bases: 7. This CDR3 region has 17 residues. CDR3 loop: CASSPTGLAGLTDTQYF. Written as DNA, the CDR3 is TGTGCCAGCAGCCCCACGGGACTAGCGGGACTCACAGATACGCAGTATTTT.

V gene TRBV7-9 combines with J gene TRBJ1-2; no firm D call. Looked up from germline, CDR1 is SEHNR and CDR2 is FQNEAQ (reference sequence). With 1 base removed from V and 7 bases from J, the gap between germline ends came to 7 bases. The length of the CDR3 is 12 residues. CDR3 sequence reads: CASSLEESGYTF. The DNA for the CDR3 is TGTGCCAGCAGCTTAGAGGAGAGTGGCTACACCTTC. Full variable domain (outside the CDR3, taken from reference TRBV7-9 and TRBJ1-2): DTGVSQNPRHKITKRGQNVTFRCDPISEHNRLYWYRQTLGQGPEFLTYFQNEAQLEKSRLLSDRFSAERPKGSFSTLEIQRTEQGDSAMYLCASSLEESGYTFGSGTRLTVV.

This clone was seen many times. The J gene is TRBJ2-3, the V gene TRBV7-9, with D perhaps TRBD2 (5 bases). CDR1 is SEHNR, CDR2 FQNEAQ, per germline (reference sequence). V was pared by 1 base and J by 5 bases, with 16 bases between. The CDR3 sequence is 16 residues long. CDR3 nucleotide sequence: TGTGCCAGCAGCTTAGTAGAGGGATTCGGGGTAGATACGCAGTATTTT. This sequence encodes CASSLVEGFGVDTQYF.

The chain links TRBV12-3 or TRBV12-4 to TRBJ1-5; no clear D. V shed 5 bases and J shed 5 bases, with 7 bases lying between them. The CDR3 sequence is 12 residues long. The CDR3 DNA sequence: TGTGCCAGCAGTCGAGGTTATCAGCCCCAGCATTTT. Its translation: CASSRGYQPQHF.

V and J are TRBV2 and TRBJ2-7, with D unresolved. Germline CDR1 reads SNHLY; CDR2 reads FYNNEI. The CDR3 extends over 14 amino acids. Trimming left V 3 bases short and J 7 bases short, with 16 bases between. The CDR3 sequence is CASSEWLANPEQYF. The CDR3 DNA reads TGTGCCAGCAGTGAGTGGCTCGCCAACCCTGAGCAGTACTTC.

This clone showed up just a few times. The CDR3 sequence is CASRTGAGDYGYTF. The CDR3 DNA reads as TGTGCCAGCAGAACGGGGGCAGGGGACTATGGCTACACCTTC. The chain combines TRBV6-5 with TRBJ1-2; possibly TRBD1 for D (6 bases). In germline, CDR1 is MNHEY, CDR2 SVGAGI. The V end lost 6 bases, the J end lost 3 bases, and 14 bases lay between the germline ends. This CDR3 is 14 amino acids long.

The chain carries TRBV13 and TRBJ2-3; D gene uncertain. V was shortened by 5 bases and J by 2 bases, with 5 bases between the two germline ends. Germline-derived CDR1 and CDR2 are PRHDT and FYEKMQ (reference sequence). The CDR3 is made up of 12 amino acids. CDR3 loop: CASSLITDTQYF. The CDR3 coding sequence is TGTGCCAGCAGCCTGATCACAGATACGCAGTATTTT.

This CDR3 is CASSYGAYGYTF. In DNA, the CDR3 is TGTGCCAGTAGTTATGGGGCTTATGGCTACACCTTC. The chain uses TRBV19 and TRBJ1-2; D is perhaps TRBD1 (5 bases). V shed 5 bases and J shed 5 bases, with 9 bases lying between them. There are 12 residues in the CDR3. The germline V gene encodes CDR1 LNHDA and CDR2 SQIVND (reference sequence).

The rearrangement joins TRBV27 to TRBJ1-1; D gene unclear. This CDR3 spans 13 amino acids. Germline V lookup: CDR1 MNHEY, CDR2 SMNVEV (reference sequence). Trimming left V 2 bases short and J 5 bases short, with 9 bases between. The CDR3 nucleotides are TGTGCCAGCAGTTTAATTCGGGCGACTGAAGCTTTCTTT. Protein product: CASSLIRATEAFF.

V gene TRBV5-4 combines with J gene TRBJ1-1; TRBD1 aligns across 8 bases. The CDR3 has 14 residues. From germline, CDR1 is SGHNT and CDR2 YYREEE (reference sequence). The junction had 11 bases not matched to a gene; V was cut back by 3 bases and J by 10 bases. CDR3 residues: CASSSSQGARVAFF. CDR3 DNA: TGTGCCAGCAGCTCGTCCCAGGGGGCGCGGGTAGCTTTCTTT.

This clone was observed a single time. The CDR3 protein is CASSLDYRGGGGEKLFF. The CDR3 nucleotides are TGTGCCAGCAGCTTAGATTACCGTGGGGGCGGAGGGGAAAAACTGTTTTTT. The rearrangement joins TRBV7-2 to TRBJ1-4, with a tentative D call TRBD1 (6 bases). Germline CDR1 is SGHTA and CDR2 is FQGNSA. The CDR3 has 17 residues. The ends were cut back, 1 base at V and 8 bases at J, with 20 bases in the middle.

The gene calls are TRBV7-9 and TRBJ2-1; D might be TRBD1 or TRBD2, each matching 5 bases. The CDR3 has 14 residues. The germline CDR1 and CDR2 sequences are SEHNR and FQNEAQ (reference sequence). V shed 1 base and J shed 7 bases, with 11 bases lying between them. CDR3 bases: TGTGCCAGCAGCTTAGAGACAGCGGCGAATGAGCAGTTCTTC. Protein: CASSLETAANEQFF.

This sequence joins TRBV6-2 or TRBV6-3 and TRBJ2-7; tentatively, D is TRBD2 (6 bases). Trimming cost V 3 bases and J 3 bases, with 12 bases left between them. The CDR3 is 14 amino acids. The germline CDR1 and CDR2 sequences are MNHEY and SVGEGT. CDR3 residues: CASSYRRGNYEQYF. CDR3 bases: TGTGCCAGCAGTTATAGGAGGGGTAACTACGAGCAGTACTTC.

This clone was seen a handful of times. The rearrangement links TRBV5-1 to TRBJ2-7, with 11 bases identical to TRBD2. The J segment lost 6 bases and the V segment lost 4 bases, leaving 12 bases of the junction unmatched. The CDR3 consists of 16 residues. Looked up from germline, CDR1 is SGHRS and CDR2 is YFSETQ. The CDR3 loop is CASSRQEVAGGFEQYF. The CDR3 bases are TGCGCCAGCAGCCGCCAGGAGGTAGCGGGAGGGTTCGAGCAGTACTTC.